The source of this TCR beta chain is a study of cytomegalovirus exposure and HLA in healthy donors (dated by TCRdb to 2016 to 2017). For context, the study as a whole: The roughly 650 repertoires of the first cohort and the approximately 130 validation repertoires were produced on the same platform, according to a later analysis. The study aimed to test whether signatures of past pathogen exposure could be identified by cataloging public T cell receptors. In addition to the first cohort of around 670 subjects, a separate validation cohort of some 120 different subjects was used. The study combined high-throughput TCR immunosequencing, statistical association of individual TCRs with disease status, and machine learning to predict cytomegalovirus infection status.

The donors belonged to the validation cohort of around 110 subjects, which was separate from the approximately 610-subject first cohort. Study-wide findings and limitations: Of the cluster scores, approximately 95% were above 0 in a later analysis, which found that TCRs clustered in the first cohort also tended to co-occur in the 95 to 150 validation repertoires. The authors suggested that the approach could potentially be extended to other disease states and immunological phenotypes. In the study, some 160 TCR beta chains were listed as associated with cytomegalovirus. In vitro tests confirmed that a few of the cytomegalovirus-associated TCR beta chains recognize cytomegalovirus antigens. Most TCR sequences were observed very rarely across donors, whereas some public TCRs were present in many individuals. The validation cohort had no HLA typing available for a later analysis, so co-occurrence within that cohort was assessed over all 130 or so repertoires. The classifier was reported to diagnose cytomegalovirus status with high specificity and sensitivity in both the original cohort and the validation cohort.

Cut back by 2 bases and 5 bases, the V and J ends lie 15 bases apart. Sequences MNHNY (CDR1) and SVGAGI (CDR2) are obtained from the germline V gene (reference sequence). Reading from cysteine to phenylalanine, the CDR3 counts 15 amino acids. The read is trimmed to its CDR3 DNA, 45 bases read in frame from base 1. With respect to this clone: Its recognized antigen is unknown. No qualities accompany the bases; no much larger clone lies one base away.

The method behind the library was the immunoSEQ multiplex PCR assay. The paper's processing steps were these. A statistical classification framework was built for diagnosing cytomegalovirus status from the catalog of TCR beta chain sequences. TCRdb retrieved this table from immuneACCESS and kept in-frame rearrangements only. Not all clones are present; in checked studies, unresolved V genes account for under half, and no reason is known for the remainder. V and J calls and clone size are copied from that table; D and trimming were computed from the DNA. Present in this sample are hundreds of thousands of clones, roughly 85% of which were seen just once. Jointly, the top ten make up approximately 0.8% of the sample.

The TCR comes from a woman between 18 and 29 years old in good health and CMV-seronegative. Material for sequencing was PBMCs. Here the chain combines TRBV6-6 and TRBJ1-1, and TRBD1 may be the D gene, going by 6 matching bases. CDR3 reads: CASSYPTGSGTEAFF. The DNA sequence is given as TGTGCCAGCAGTTACCCTACAGGGTCAGGGACTGAAGCTTTCTTT.